This TCR beta chain was profiled in a study of T cell repertoires in cytomegalovirus infection. In TCRdb, the reads were re-called with MiXCR into one record per CDR3 protein. The sample has 360,000 or so distinct CDR3 sequences, about 35% seen once; the top ten hold roughly 14%. This clonotype was picked up many times. Antigen unknown. The V end was cut by 5 bases, the J end by 0 bases, with 9 bases between. Germline V gene lookup returns CDR1 SGHTA and CDR2 FQGNSA. The CDR3 is 14 residues long. This TCR was sampled from a human donor in good health (CMV status not recorded). Some clones in this sample may be carry-over from other donors' samples. This specimen consisted of cultured PBMCs, obtained from culture after CMV antigen stimulation. V is TRBV7-2 and J is TRBJ2-3; D is possibly TRBD1 or TRBD2 (5 bases each). As DNA, the CDR3 is TGTGCCAGCAGCCCCGGGGCAAGCACAGATACGCAGTATTTT. Its translation: CASSPGASTDTQYF.